This paragraph reports one T cell receptor (beta chain). The sample belongs to a study of blood T cell repertoires in COVID-19. The overall study: T cells, B-cell-depleted T cells, or PBMCs provided the cDNA or gDNA that served as material.

Only in-frame clones appear in the TCRdb table, and some are missing; sequencing was by immunoSEQ multiplex PCR. This table holds under 150,000 clones, approximately 80% found once. This TCR derives from a woman aged 40 to 50 who had recovered from COVID-19. The sample was PBMCs or T cells enriched from blood (not recorded which).

In DNA, the CDR3 is TGTGCCTGGAGAGACAGCAGGACCCAGTACTTC. The encoded protein is CAWRDSRTQYF. The genes are TRBV30 and TRBJ2-5, with D tentatively TRBD1 (5 bases). V shed 3 bases and J shed 7 bases, with 9 bases lying between them. Germline V gene sequence: CDR1 GTSNPN, CDR2 SVGIG (reference sequence). This CDR3 spans 11 amino acids.